This T cell receptor (beta chain) was documented in a study of cytomegalovirus exposure and HLA in healthy donors. In the study overall: Most donors, around 81% of 350 to 450 genotyped, fell in the Caucasian-associated ancestry cluster. Findings and caveats of the study: Evidence from a later analysis indicated that most CMV-associated TCR beta chains looked HLA-restricted. In a later analysis, donors in an Asian-associated ancestry cluster reportedly had fewer N-insertions in productive TCRs than the cohort mean.

This PCR relied on a set of 60 Vbeta primers and 13 Jbeta primers. The method was immunoSEQ multiplex PCR; TCRdb's version includes in-frame clones alone and lacks a portion of them. The sample consists of 100,000 or so clones, about 81% of them appearing once. V was pared by 10 bases and J by 4 bases, with 16 bases between. This CDR3 region has 13 residues. CDR1 is SNHLY and CDR2 is FYNNEI in the germline V gene. Remarks on this clone: Its target is not known.

The receptor was isolated from a man aged 35-49 years in good health and CMV-seropositive. Sequences were obtained from PBMCs. The chain is built from TRBV2 and TRBJ1-2, with D tentatively TRBD1 (6 bases). DNA of the CDR3: TGTGCCACAGAGAGTCAGGGGACCTATGGCTACACCTTC. It encodes CATESQGTYGYTF.